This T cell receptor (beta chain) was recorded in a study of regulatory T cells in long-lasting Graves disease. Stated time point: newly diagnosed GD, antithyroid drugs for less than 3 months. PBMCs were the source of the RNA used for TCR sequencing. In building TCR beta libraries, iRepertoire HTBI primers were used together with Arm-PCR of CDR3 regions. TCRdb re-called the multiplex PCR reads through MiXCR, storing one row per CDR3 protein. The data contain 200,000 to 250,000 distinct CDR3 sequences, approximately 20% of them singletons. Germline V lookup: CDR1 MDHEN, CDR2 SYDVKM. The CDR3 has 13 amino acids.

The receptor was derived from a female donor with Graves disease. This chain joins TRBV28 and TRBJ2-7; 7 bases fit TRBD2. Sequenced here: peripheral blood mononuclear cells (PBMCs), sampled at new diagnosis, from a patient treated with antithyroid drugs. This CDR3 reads CVVGASGFYEQYF. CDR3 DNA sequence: TGTGTCGTAGGGGCTAGCGGTTTCTACGAGCAGTACTTC.